The T cell receptor (beta chain) described here comes from a study of immune cell composition in non-small cell lung cancer. Generated by immunoSEQ multiplex PCR, the TCRdb table keeps only in-frame clones and is missing some. The repertoire holds more than 15,000 clones, with more than 60% as singletons. V lost 1 base and J 8 bases, leaving 8 bases between the germline ends. The CDR3 extends over 12 amino acids. The germline CDR1 and CDR2 sequences are SGHNT and YENEEA. The normal lung sample lay at least 3 cm, and maximally far, from the tumour. These data were also reused for a study on CD4 T cells in lung cancer.

This chain links TRBV11-3 with TRBJ1-2; D remains ambiguous. What was sequenced was non-adjacent lung tissue. The sequence was collected from a human donor with non-small cell lung cancer. The CDR3 loop is CASSLAFGGYTF. In nucleotides, the CDR3 is TGTGCCAGCAGCTTAGCTTTTGGAGGCTACACCTTC.